This T cell receptor (beta chain) was documented in a study of regulatory T cells in long-lasting Graves disease. General study findings and limits: Persistent disease favored TRBV28, TRBJ1-2 and TRBJ2-5.

Regarding time point: newly diagnosed GD, antithyroid drugs for less than 3 months. Construction of the TCR library relied on RNA isolated from PBMCs. In Xi'an, China, an endocrinology department was the source of patients. Arm-PCR of CDR3 regions and iRepertoire HTBI primers were the basis on which TCR beta libraries were built. TCRdb recomputed calls from the multiplex PCR reads with MiXCR, one row per CDR3 protein. The repertoire holds 400,000 to 450,000 distinct CDR3 sequences, with around 15% as singletons. There are 13 residues in the CDR3. Germline V gives CDR1 SGHTA, CDR2 FQGTGA. The V end lost 2 bases, the J end lost 10 bases, and 12 bases lay between the germline ends. At least ten counts were recorded for this clonotype. Its antigen is unknown. This sample was also put to use in a study of T cells in Graves' hyperthyroidism and ophthalmopathy.

V gene TRBV7-3 combines with J gene TRBJ1-5, with D tentatively TRBD1 (5 bases). The TCR was taken from a woman aged 25 to 39 with Graves disease. The sequenced sample was peripheral blood mononuclear cells (PBMCs), obtained at new diagnosis, from a patient treated with antithyroid drugs. The CDR3 here is CASSLSGGHPQHF. Here the CDR3 DNA reads TGTGCCAGCAGCTTATCTGGGGGTCATCCCCAGCATTTT.